These 19 T cell receptor beta chains were sequenced from one sample in a study of blood T cells in healthy people across ages. For the second PCR, which ran for about 6 to 11 cycles, a sample-barcoded 5' primer and a J-beta primer mix were used. Each CDR3 protein is one row after TCRdb ran MiXCR on the 5' RACE reads. The sample records about 1.4 million distinct CDR3 sequences, approximately 59% being singletons. Sequencing used blood. The receptors stem from a man younger than 35 in good health.

J is TRBJ2-4 and V is TRBV6-2 or TRBV6-3; D is ambiguous. The better agreement between TRBJ2-7 and the DNA end casts doubt on the J call. This CDR3 spans 14 amino acids. Germline V lookup: CDR1 MNHEY, CDR2 SVGEGT. CDR3 coding DNA: TGTGCCAGCAGTTTCGGACGGGTTCCCTACGAGCAGTACTTC. This encodes CASSFGRVPYEQYF.

The count of this clonotype is one. V is TRBV9 and J is TRBJ2-5, with TRBD2 identical over 13 bases. The CDR3 contains 15 residues. V was pared by 4 bases and J by 4 bases, with 4 bases of the junction left unmatched. Per germline, CDR1 SGDLS and CDR2 YYNGEE. As DNA, the CDR3 is TGTGCCAGCAGCCCCCGACTAGCGGGGGGAGAGACCCAGTACTTC. Amino acid sequence: CASSPRLAGGETQYF.

This clonotype turned up a few times. The V call is TRBV7-9, the J call TRBJ2-4; D not resolved. The germline CDR1 and CDR2 sequences are SEHNR and FQNEAQ (reference sequence). The V end was cut by 5 bases, the J end by 5 bases, with 10 bases between. The CDR3 is made up of 13 amino acids. CDR3 sequence reads: CASSPRTENIQYF. DNA of the CDR3: TGTGCCAGCAGCCCACGGACGGAAAACATTCAGTACTTC.

This clonotype was recorded a few times. This chain connects TRBV18 to TRBJ2-7, with a possible D match to TRBD1 (6 bases). This CDR3 contains 13 residues. The germline CDR1 and CDR2 sequences are KGHSH and LQKENI. The V end was cut by 2 bases, the J end by 5 bases, with 10 bases between. Here the CDR3 DNA reads TGTGCCAGCTCACCAAACAGGGAAAACGAGCAGTACTTC. This codes for CASSPNRENEQYF.

The V and J genes are TRBV6-1 and TRBJ2-3, with TRBD2 as a possible D gene (6 bases). Germline CDR1 and CDR2: MNHNS and SASEGT. CDR3 length: 15 amino acids. The V end was cut by 2 bases, the J end by 2 bases, with 11 bases between. CDR3 region: CASSELAEPTDTQYF. The CDR3 DNA reads as TGTGCCAGCAGTGAATTAGCGGAGCCCACAGATACGCAGTATTTT.

This clonotype has a single count. A read error may produce the germline difference seen at one junction end. The genes are TRBV5-1 and TRBJ2-7; a possible D gene is TRBD2 (5 bases). Germline V gene lookup returns CDR1 SGHRS and CDR2 YFSETQ. The CDR3 is made up of 12 amino acids. CDR3 bases: TGCGTCAGCACCGGGGACTCCTACGAGCAGTACTTC. It translates to CVSTGDSYEQYF.

The chain joins TRBV6-5 to TRBJ2-1; either TRBD1 or TRBD2 may fit D (5 bases each). The CDR3 runs to 15 residues. The V gene's germline CDR1 is MNHEY and CDR2 SVGAGI. V was cut by 5 bases and J by 2 bases, with 13 bases left in between. CDR3 sequence reads: CASSVGTKTYNEQFF. DNA for the CDR3: TGTGCCAGCAGTGTCGGGACCAAAACCTACAATGAGCAGTTCTTC.

V is TRBV20-1 and J is TRBJ1-1, with D possibly being TRBD1 (5 bases). From germline, CDR1 is DFQATT and CDR2 SNEGSKA (reference sequence). This CDR3 comprises 13 residues. V was pared by 0 bases and J by 4 bases, with 9 bases between. For the CDR3, the DNA is TGCAGTGCTAGAGAGGAAAGGGGCACTGAAGCTTTCTTT. Translating gives CSAREERGTEAFF.

The chain is built from TRBV14 and TRBJ2-5; weak D call: TRBD2 (5 bases). Germline assignment: CDR1 SGHDN and CDR2 FVKESK. The CDR3 runs 15 residues. With 4 bases removed from V and 0 bases from J, the gap between germline ends came to 12 bases. The CDR3 sequence is CASSPDRLYQETQYF. For the CDR3, the DNA is TGTGCCAGCAGCCCCGACCGACTATACCAAGAGACCCAGTACTTC.

The V and J genes are TRBV18 and TRBJ2-1; D may correspond to TRBD1 or TRBD2 (5 bases each). Trimming shortened V by 2 bases and J by 3 bases, and 11 bases separated the two germline ends. The length of the CDR3 is 15 residues. Germline CDR1 reads KGHSH; CDR2 reads LQKENI. CDR3 in DNA: TGTGCCAGCTCACCAAGGGACGCGGGCTACAATGAGCAGTTCTTC. It codes for CASSPRDAGYNEQFF.

This clonotype showed up many times. This rearrangement joins TRBV29-1 to TRBJ1-1, with D hard to call. Trimming shortened V by 3 bases and J by 0 bases, and 5 bases separated the two germline ends. This CDR3 spans 12 amino acids. CDR1 is SQVTM and CDR2 is ANQGSEA in the germline V gene. The CDR3 spells CSVDTVNTEAFF. In DNA form, the CDR3 reads TGCAGCGTTGACACGGTGAACACTGAAGCTTTCTTT.

This clonotype was counted a few times. For the CDR3, the DNA is TGCAGTGCCCAAATCCCTCTACAGGGCCTCTATGGCTACACCTTC. Encoded protein: CSAQIPLQGLYGYTF. J is TRBJ1-2 and V is TRBV20-1; tentatively, D is TRBD1 (6 bases). The CDR3 has 15 amino acids. CDR1 and CDR2 (germline): DFQATT, SNEGSKA (reference sequence). Between the trimmed V and J ends, which lost 6 bases and 4 bases, there was a span of 21 bases.

The V and J genes are TRBV29-1 and TRBJ2-7; no clear D. Germline V gene data show CDR1 as SQVTM and CDR2 as ANQGSEA. The CDR3 totals 19 residues. Trimming stripped 0 bases from V and 3 bases from J, with 27 bases between. This CDR3 is CSVEEKRPHCRPTNYEQYF. The CDR3 nucleotides read TGCAGCGTTGAAGAGAAACGCCCACACTGCAGGCCTACCAACTACGAGCAGTACTTC.

This clonotype was counted between two and nine times. The chain has TRBV10-3 and TRBJ1-1, with unresolved D. V lost 11 bases and J 0 bases, leaving 10 bases between the germline ends. CDR3 length: 12 residues. Germline-derived CDR1 and CDR2 are ENHRY and SYGVKD. The CDR3 DNA reads as TGTGCCGTTCTGGGGATGAACACTGAAGCTTTCTTT. The encoded protein is CAVLGMNTEAFF.

V usage is TRBV7-9 and J usage is TRBJ1-1, with TRBD1 matching 8 bases. Germline V lookup: CDR1 SEHNR, CDR2 FQNEAQ (reference sequence). This CDR3 has 17 residues. J was trimmed by 0 bases and V by 5 bases; bases with no gene match: 11. In DNA form, the CDR3 reads TGTGCCAGCAGCCGCTCTTCGGACAGGGCCTTGAACACTGAAGCTTTCTTT. Its translation is CASSRSSDRALNTEAFF. Variable domain in full (rest from reference TRBV7-9 and TRBJ1-1): DTGVSQNPRHKITKRGQNVTFRCDPISEHNRLYWYRQTLGQGPEFLTYFQNEAQLEKSRLLSDRFSAERPKGSFSTLEIQRTEQGDSAMYLCASSRSSDRALNTEAFFGQGTRLTVV.

This clonotype was detected a few times. The V call is TRBV25-1, the J call TRBJ1-2; D gene uncertain. Germline assignment: CDR1 MGHDK and CDR2 SYGVNS. The CDR3 is 14 residues long. V was cut by 0 bases and J by 3 bases, with 8 bases left in between. The CDR3: CASSEYGGDYGYTF. The DNA for the CDR3 is TGTGCCAGCAGTGAATACGGCGGAGACTATGGCTACACCTTC.

This chain uses TRBV6-6 with TRBJ2-2; D is unclear. CDR3 length: 11 amino acids. Germline V CDR1 and CDR2: MNHNY, SVGAGI (reference sequence). The V and J ends lost 4 bases and 8 bases respectively, with 5 bases between them. CDR3 bases: TGTGCCAGCAGTTTGGAGGGGGAGCTGTTTTTT. This translates into CASSLEGELFF.

Only a few counts were recorded for this clonotype. The chain recombines TRBV27 with TRBJ2-7; D gene uncertain. Germline values: CDR1 MNHEY, CDR2 SMNVEV (reference sequence). The CDR3 extends over 15 amino acids. Trimming left V 0 bases short and J 5 bases short, with 14 bases between. The CDR3 coding sequence is TGTGCCAGCAGTTTATCGATCGGGCGGAATAACGAGCAGTACTTC. Amino acids: CASSLSIGRNNEQYF.

The V and J genes are TRBV20-1 and TRBJ2-3; TRBD2 is a possible D gene (5 bases). V dropped 6 bases and J dropped 3 bases, with 19 bases sitting between them. Per germline, CDR1 DFQATT and CDR2 SNEGSKA (reference sequence). CDR3 length: 15 amino acids. For the CDR3, the DNA is TGCAGTGCCCGACCTCCCTCGCGGGCGACAGATACGCAGTATTTT. It specifies CSARPPSRATDTQYF.